Described below is a single T cell receptor beta chain sequence and its context. This clone was seen just once. Which antigen it targets is not known. No quality values exist for individual bases; no much larger clone is one base distant. Read against the paper, the sample's time point label means: baseline before first vaccination. Samples from vaccinated people were obtained from the UK trials COV001 and COV002, which included a single-blind randomized controlled phase 2/3 trial of AZD1222 (ChAdOx1 nCoV-19) in healthy adults. Trial participant PBMC samples were collected at day 0 and day 28 after the second dose for TCRbeta chain sequencing. The entry originates in a study of T cell responses to AZD1222 COVID-19 vaccine (dated by TCRdb to 2020 to 2022). Context from the whole study: AZD1222 recipients given second doses at about 4 weeks or at about 12 weeks were pooled, since spike-specific TCR depth and breadth were not found to differ between the two schedules. A total of more than 230 trial participants underwent TCR sequencing, of whom some 210 received two doses of AZD1222 and some 25 received two doses of the MenACWY control vaccine. Trial participants were enrolled into age subgroups of 18-55, 56-69 and 70-plus years, which contained 148, 28 and 57 TCR-sequenced participants, respectively.

The CDR3 regions of human TCRbeta chains were analyzed by immunosequencing. The original pipeline was this. Repertoire TCRs were matched against a reference library of SARS-CoV-2-specific TCRs generated with the MIRA antigen-specificity platform. Breadth meant the fraction of unique TCRs that were SARS-CoV-2-associated, whereas depth meant the fraction of total T cells that were SARS-CoV-2-associated. Using the MIRA data, each spike-specific TCR was assigned both to the spike region to which the TCR was reactive and to a CD4 or CD8 class. Log10-transformed breadth and depth values were compared by one-way ANOVA with Sidak's multiple comparisons tests. TCRdb carries this immuneACCESS record with in-frame sequences only. Its versions omit some clonotypes, under half of them owing to an unresolved V gene in the studies checked, with the rest unexplained. The V and J calls and clone size are taken from that table; D and trimming were inferred from the DNA. The sample table holds fewer than 200,000 clones, of which roughly 92% were seen once. Of the sample, 10% falls within the top ten clones.

Summary of the overall study and its limitations: In the small 56-69-year group, the increase in depth fell short of significance, most likely because of low power. CD4 TCRs associated with the vaccine covered the entire spike protein, and the dominant responses were in regions 160-218 and 743-854. Most participants were white British and females outnumbered males, and the authors suggested that clonal diversity may have been underestimated. Only five to seven AZD1222 recipients were SARS-CoV-2 seropositive at baseline, limiting conclusions about previously exposed vaccinees. A significant rise in spike-specific TCR breadth and depth was observed after two AZD1222 doses relative to day 0 and relative to MenACWY recipients. Epitopes outside the regions mutated in the B.1.351 and B.1.1.7 variants were reportedly recognized by nearly half of the unique spike-specific TCRs. No day 14 peak-response samples were available, so repertoires were characterized only after the peak T cell response.

Taken from the germline V gene (reference sequence), the CDR1 and CDR2 loops are LNHDA and SQIVND. Spanning cysteine to phenylalanine, the CDR3 consists of 15 amino acids. Only the CDR3 DNA stays, 45 bases, in frame from base 1. V drops 7 bases and J drops 2 bases, leaving 18 bases in between. The sequenced sample was peripheral blood, obtained on day 0 of AZD1222 vaccination. The chain uses TRBV19 and TRBJ2-7; the D gene is possibly TRBD1, with 5 bases matching. The TCR sequence derives from an adult in good health. CDR3 protein: CASTQAPGPPYEQYF. The bases read TGTGCCAGTACTCAGGCGCCAGGGCCTCCCTACGAGCAGTACTTC.